The present T cell receptor beta chain was sequenced within a study of cytomegalovirus exposure and HLA in healthy donors. The study, taken as a whole, reports: TCR beta sequences reportedly predicted the HLA-A and HLA-B alleles of most subjects accurately.

Between the trimmed V and J ends, which lost 3 bases and 5 bases, there was a span of 14 bases. The CDR3 totals 15 residues. The germline gives CDR1 LNHDA, CDR2 SQIVND (reference sequence). Vbeta (60) and Jbeta (13) primers were used in the PCR. The method was immunoSEQ multiplex PCR; TCRdb's version includes in-frame clones alone and lacks a portion of them. Altogether about 140,000 clones are present, about 84% being singletons, with the ten largest covering approximately 2.5%. Healthy individuals who donated bone marrow served as the donors. There were likely unrecorded immune exposures, though donors were nominally healthy when sampled. Points on this clone: Antigen unknown.

This TCR derives from a man over 45 in good health and CMV-seronegative. Source material: PBMCs. This rearrangement joins TRBV19 to TRBJ1-5, with a possible D match to TRBD1 (6 bases). The chain's CDR3 is CASSISGQFHQPQHF. The CDR3 region has the DNA TGTGCCAGTAGTATCTCCGGACAGTTCCATCAGCCCCAGCATTTT. Combining the CDR3 with reference TRBV19 and TRBJ1-5 gives the whole variable domain DGGITQSPKYLFRKEGQNVTLSCEQNLNHDAMYWYRQDPGQGLRLIYYSQIVNDFQKGDIAEGYSVSREKKESFPLTVTSAQKNPTAFYLCASSISGQFHQPQHFGDGTRLSIL.